This T cell receptor (beta chain) is from a study of early T cells in non-severe SARS-CoV-2 infection. As for the study in general: Bulk RNA taken from unsorted whole blood was sequenced, leaving chains unpaired.

Broader study findings: Matching results from VDJdb favored anti-spike CD8 responses, leaving private and CD4 specificities undetected.

Individual cDNA molecules received unique molecular identifiers during library preparation. TCRdb re-called the 5' RACE reads with MiXCR, one entry per CDR3 protein. The sample records 30,000 or so distinct CDR3 sequences, around 5.3% being singletons. CDR3 size: 13 residues. The V gene's germline CDR1 is MDHEN and CDR2 SYDVKM. Trimming left V 7 bases short and J 3 bases short, with 11 bases between. This clonotype has only a few counts. Its antigen remains unidentified. The source of this sequence is an adult who was a healthcare worker with PCR-confirmed SARS-CoV-2 infection or an uninfected control (not recorded which). What was sequenced was whole blood. J is TRBJ2-3 and V is TRBV28; TRBD1 might be the D (5 bases). CDR3 in DNA: TGTGCCAGCAAGGTGCAGGGAACAGATACGCAGTATTTT. Residues: CASKVQGTDTQYF.